The sequence of this TCR beta chain was determined in a study of blood T cell repertoires in COVID-19. This CDR3 spans 11 amino acids. Germline loops: CDR1 DFQATT, CDR2 SNEGSKA (reference sequence). V shed 0 bases and J shed 11 bases, with 10 bases lying between them. Some clones are missing from TCRdb's copy, which holds only in-frame ones; the method was immunoSEQ multiplex PCR. The table has 310,000 or so clones, 86% seen once; the top ten hold about 9.4%. Cohort 3 donors counted as recovered after two negative PCRs, clearance, or resolved symptoms. The V call is TRBV20-1, the J call TRBJ1-1; D is undetermined. The sample comprised PBMCs or T cells enriched from blood (not recorded which). This sequence was found in a woman under 30 who had recovered from COVID-19. The CDR3 reads CSARDSPVAFF. CDR3 in DNA: TGCAGTGCTAGAGATTCTCCCGTTGCTTTCTTT.